This T cell receptor (beta chain) stems from a study of blood T cell repertoires in COVID-19. For the study at large: Sources were T cells, B-cell-depleted T cells, or PBMCs; the material itself was cDNA or gDNA.

Here immunoSEQ multiplex PCR was the method, and the copy in TCRdb shows in-frame clones only, minus some. Found here are under 500,000 clones, 87% of them singletons; the top ten hold roughly 1.8%. V shed 0 bases and J shed 5 bases, with 13 bases lying between them. This CDR3 has 15 amino acids. Germline-derived CDR1 and CDR2 are LNHDA and SQIVND (reference sequence). Cohorts were determined from participant-reported clinical history. The sequence came from a young woman with acute COVID-19. The sample taken for sequencing was PBMCs or T cells enriched from blood (not recorded which). The chain employs TRBV19 and TRBJ1-1; D remains unclear. The CDR3 spells CASSIDRGGWTEAFF. The CDR3 DNA sequence: TGTGCCAGTAGTATAGATCGGGGAGGCTGGACTGAAGCTTTCTTT. Combining the CDR3 with reference TRBV19 and TRBJ1-1 gives the whole variable domain DGGITQSPKYLFRKEGQNVTLSCEQNLNHDAMYWYRQDPGQGLRLIYYSQIVNDFQKGDIAEGYSVSREKKESFPLTVTSAQKNPTAFYLCASSIDRGGWTEAFFGQGTRLTVV.